Below, 10 T cell receptor beta chains from the same sample are listed, as sequenced in a study of cytomegalovirus exposure and HLA in healthy donors. In the PCR, 60 Vbeta and 13 Jbeta primers were used. Repertoires were generated with immunoSEQ multiplex PCR, while TCRdb's copy carries only in-frame clones and drops some. The repertoire table contains 150,000 to 200,000 clones. Sequenced material: PBMCs. The source is a woman aged 18-29 years in good health and CMV-seropositive.

This chain joins TRBV12-5 and TRBJ2-3; TRBD2 matches 8 bases. The CDR3 sequence is 14 residues long. Germline V CDR1 and CDR2: LGHNT, FRNRAP. The junction had 7 bases not matched to a gene; V was cut back by 7 bases and J by 4 bases. In DNA form, the CDR3 reads TGTGCTAGTGCCCTAAGGCGGGGGGCAGATACGCAGTATTTT. Translating it yields CASALRRGADTQYF.

The rearrangement uses TRBV11-3 and TRBJ1-2, with 7 bases fitting TRBD1. Germline assignment: CDR1 SGHNT and CDR2 YENEEA. Trimming cost V 5 bases and J 2 bases; bases outside gene matches: 8. The CDR3 is 15 residues long. CDR3 in DNA: TGTGCCAGCAGCCAAGGGGGCGCGGGGAACTATGGCTACACCTTC. This codes for CASSQGGAGNYGYTF.

This rearrangement joins TRBV2 to TRBJ2-1; no definite D call. The germline V and J ends were trimmed by 3 bases and 4 bases, with 7 bases remaining between them. The germline V gene encodes CDR1 SNHLY and CDR2 FYNNEI. CDR3 size: 13 residues. The CDR3 DNA is TGTGCCAGCAGTGAGTGGCGGTACAATGAGCAGTTCTTC. It codes for CASSEWRYNEQFF. The full variable domain, its missing parts supplied by reference TRBV2 and TRBJ2-1, is EPEVTQTPSHQVTQMGQEVILRCVPISNHLYFYWYRQILGQKVEFLVSFYNNEISEKSEIFDDQFSVERPDGSNFTLKIRSTKLEDSAMYFCASSEWRYNEQFFGPGTRLTVL.

The chain links TRBV4-3 to TRBJ2-5, with D unclear. Germline V CDR1 and CDR2: LGHNA, YSLEER. The CDR3 loop spans 16 amino acids. Deletions cut 0 bases from V and 5 bases from J, with 16 bases between. CDR3 sequence (DNA): TGCGCCAGCAGCCAAGATTGGAACTTGCCCGGGGAGACCCAGTACTTC. Translating it yields CASSQDWNLPGETQYF.

The chain carries TRBV4-3 and TRBJ2-6; possible D gene TRBD1, 5 bases. Germline V CDR1 and CDR2: LGHNA, YSLEER. The CDR3 is 19 amino acids. The germline V and J ends were trimmed by 0 bases and 0 bases, with 15 bases remaining between them. CDR3 sequence reads: CASSQEGIGANSGANVLTF. The CDR3 bases are TGCGCCAGCAGCCAAGAGGGGATAGGGGCCAACTCTGGGGCCAACGTCCTGACTTTC.

The rearrangement uses TRBV27 and TRBJ1-4, with 8 bases that match TRBD1. The CDR3 runs to 22 residues. The J segment lost 4 bases and the V segment lost 0 bases, leaving 22 bases of the junction unmatched. Per the germline V gene, CDR1 is MNHEY and CDR2 is SMNVEV (reference sequence). CDR3 DNA: TGTGCCAGCAGTTTATCTGCGCCGCTACAGGGGGGCCCTCGTATGGGTAATGAAAAACTGTTTTTT. Amino acid sequence: CASSLSAPLQGGPRMGNEKLFF.

The chain employs TRBV7-8 and TRBJ2-5, with D possibly TRBD2 on 6 matching bases. The germline V and J ends were trimmed by 5 bases and 1 base, with 17 bases remaining between them. Germline V CDR1 and CDR2: SGHVS, FQNEAQ. This CDR3 has 16 amino acids. Here the CDR3 reads CASSPRLGGAQETQYF. CDR3 in DNA: TGTGCCAGCAGCCCCCGGCTAGGAGGGGCCCAAGAGACCCAGTACTTC.

The rearrangement joins TRBV6-5 to TRBJ2-3; TRBD2 matches 8 bases. Germline values: CDR1 MNHEY, CDR2 SVGAGI. With V trimmed by 5 bases and J by 1 base, 2 bases remained unmatched. The CDR3 is 14 amino acids. Written as DNA, the CDR3 is TGTGCCAGCAGTGGGCGGGGGGGCACAGATACGCAGTATTTT. It specifies CASSGRGGTDTQYF.

The rearrangement joins TRBV18 to TRBJ2-1; a weak D match, TRBD1 (5 bases). This CDR3 spans 16 amino acids. V was clipped by 1 base and J by 4 bases, with 14 bases between them. CDR1 and CDR2 (germline): KGHSH, LQKENI. CDR3 sequence: CASSPRGQGTYNEQFF. DNA for the CDR3: TGTGCCAGCTCACCACGGGGCCAGGGAACTTACAATGAGCAGTTCTTC. Together with reference TRBV18 and TRBJ2-1, the CDR3 gives the full variable domain: NAGVMQNPRHLVRRRGQEARLRCSPMKGHSHVYWYRQLPEEGLKFMVYLQKENIIDESGMPKERFSAEFPKEGPSILRIQQVVRGDSAAYFCASSPRGQGTYNEQFFGPGTRLTVL.

The chain uses TRBV9 and TRBJ2-5, with D uncertain. Trimming pared 4 bases from V and 2 bases from J, leaving 15 bases between. The V gene's germline CDR1 is SGDLS and CDR2 YYNGEE. The CDR3 runs 15 residues. CDR3 bases: TGTGCCAGCAGCCCCCGGCCGAGCGTTCAAGAGACCCAGTACTTC. Its translation is CASSPRPSVQETQYF.